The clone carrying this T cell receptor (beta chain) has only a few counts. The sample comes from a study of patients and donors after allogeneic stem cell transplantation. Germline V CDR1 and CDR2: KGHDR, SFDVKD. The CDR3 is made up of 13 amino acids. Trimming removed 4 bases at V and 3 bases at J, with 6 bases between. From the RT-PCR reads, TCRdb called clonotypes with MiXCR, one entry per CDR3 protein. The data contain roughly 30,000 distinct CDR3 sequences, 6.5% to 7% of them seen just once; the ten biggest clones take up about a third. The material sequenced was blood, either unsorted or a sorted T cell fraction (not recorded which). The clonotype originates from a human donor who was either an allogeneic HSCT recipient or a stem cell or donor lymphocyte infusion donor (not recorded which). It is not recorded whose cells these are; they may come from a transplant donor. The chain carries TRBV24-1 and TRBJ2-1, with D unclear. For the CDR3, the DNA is TGTGCCACCAGTGAAGAGTTCTACAATGAGCAGTTCTTC. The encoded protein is CATSEEFYNEQFF.